This T cell receptor beta chain derives from a study of T cell changes during pregnancy in multiple sclerosis. The table came from immunoSEQ multiplex PCR; TCRdb's copy has only in-frame clones and leaves some out. The sample shows 50,000 to 65,000 clones, roughly nine tenths of them seen only once. This CDR3 has 14 amino acids. Germline CDR1 reads SGHTA; CDR2 reads FQGTGA. The trim removed 5 bases at V and 3 bases at J, leaving 3 bases unmatched. The sequences come from CD4+ T cells from peripheral blood mononuclear cells, collected in the third trimester of pregnancy. The sequence was obtained from a female donor with multiple sclerosis, enrolled in a pregnancy study. The chain has TRBV7-3 and TRBJ2-3; 9 bases match TRBD1. CDR3 sequence: CASSPGQGTDTQYF. CDR3 in DNA: TGTGCCAGCAGCCCCGGACAGGGGACAGATACGCAGTATTTT.